The 10 T cell receptor beta chains below were found in one sample sequenced in a study of CD8 T cells in ankylosing spondylitis. TCRdb analysed the 5' RACE reads with MiXCR anew, one entry per CDR3 protein. Of about 260,000 distinct CDR3 sequences in the sample, 20% are singletons; the top ten hold about 8.2%. The sample comprised blood, either unsorted or a sorted T cell fraction (not recorded which). The receptors come from a male donor with ankylosing spondylitis or in good health (not recorded which).

This clonotype was seen only a few times. The genes are TRBV15 and TRBJ2-5; 11 nucleotides agree with TRBD2. Germline V gene sequence: CDR1 LNHNV, CDR2 YYDKDF (reference sequence). CDR3 length equals 16 residues. With 0 bases clipped from V and 1 base from J, the junction kept 1 base outside the gene matches. The CDR3 sequence: CATSRDGTSGQETQYF. The CDR3 DNA reads TGTGCCACCAGCAGAGATGGGACTAGCGGCCAAGAGACCCAGTACTTC.

This clonotype showed up many times. V usage is TRBV29-1 and J usage is TRBJ2-3, with 10 bases fitting TRBD1. The germline gives CDR1 SQVTM, CDR2 ANQGSEA. Trimming at V came to 4 bases and at J to 2 bases, leaving 3 bases not matched to a gene. This CDR3 region has 14 residues. The CDR3 bases are TGCAGCGTTGCCGGGACAGGGGACACAGATACGCAGTATTTT. This codes for CSVAGTGDTDTQYF.

The rearrangement links TRBV24-1 to TRBJ2-3; D not resolved. CDR1 is KGHDR and CDR2 is SFDVKD in the germline V gene. V was clipped by 6 bases and J by 6 bases, with 6 bases between them. The CDR3 is made up of 11 amino acids. The CDR3 nucleotides are TGTGCCACCAGTTTCCTGGATACGCAGTATTTT. This encodes CATSFLDTQYF.

The rearrangement links TRBV9 to TRBJ2-1; 9 positions agree with TRBD2. CDR1 and CDR2 from the germline V gene are SGDLS and YYNGEE. CDR3 length: 15 amino acids. V trimming: 3 bases; J trimming: 7 bases; junction bases outside the gene matches: 8. The DNA for the CDR3 is TGTGCCAGCAGCGAAAGACTAGCGGTCTCGAATGAGCAGTTCTTC. Its protein is CASSERLAVSNEQFF.

The chain carries TRBV5-1 and TRBJ2-1; D might be TRBD1 or TRBD2, each matching 5 bases. Germline loops: CDR1 SGHRS, CDR2 YFSETQ. Trimming pared 2 bases from V and 8 bases from J, leaving 23 bases between. The CDR3 runs to 17 residues. CDR3 region: CASSLLPRGIGFDEQFF. For the CDR3, the DNA is TGCGCCAGCAGCTTACTCCCCCGGGGCATTGGGTTCGATGAGCAGTTCTTC.

This clonotype was observed a few times. The chain recombines TRBV20-1 with TRBJ2-1; TRBD2 matches at 12 bases. This CDR3 spans 16 amino acids. CDR1 and CDR2 (germline): DFQATT, SNEGSKA (reference sequence). Unmatched junction bases numbered 9, after V lost 4 bases and J lost 5 bases. The CDR3 DNA sequence: TGCAGTGCTACCGGGGGGACTAGCGGGCAGAACAATGAGCAGTTCTTC. Translated, it gives CSATGGTSGQNNEQFF.

This clonotype showed up just a few times. J is TRBJ1-3 and V is TRBV27; a possible D gene is TRBD1 (5 bases). The CDR3 contains 15 residues. V was cut by 6 bases and J by 3 bases, with 15 bases left in between. Germline CDR1 is MNHEY and CDR2 is SMNVEV (reference sequence). CDR3 DNA sequence: TGTGCCAGCAGCCGATTCGGCACAGGTGGAAACACCATATATTTT. Its protein product is CASSRFGTGGNTIYF.

This clonotype was observed a few times. The chain employs TRBV7-3 and TRBJ2-3, with 12 positions matching TRBD2. The CDR3 is 16 residues long. Germline values: CDR1 SGHTA, CDR2 FQGTGA. J lost 2 bases, V lost 2 bases, and 2 bases had no gene match. This CDR3 is CASSLGLAGPTDTQYF. The DNA of the CDR3 is TGTGCCAGCAGCTTAGGACTAGCGGGACCCACAGATACGCAGTATTTT.

In this sample, this clonotype turned up a few times. The chain uses TRBV20-1 and TRBJ1-5; a weak D match, TRBD1 (5 bases). This CDR3 comprises 15 residues. CDR1 DFQATT and CDR2 SNEGSKA come from the germline V gene (reference sequence). V lost 1 base to trimming and J lost 0 bases, with 10 bases between them. CDR3 nucleotides: TGCAGTGCTAGAGGACAGAGGATTAGCAATCAGCCCCAGCATTTT. This sequence encodes CSARGQRISNQPQHF.

As regards this clonotype: Sequence at one end of the junction differs from germline and may be a read error. This sequence joins TRBV28 and TRBJ2-1, with TRBD1 matching 8 bases. This CDR3 is built from 13 residues. Germline lookup yields CDR1 MDHEN and CDR2 SYDVKM. CDR3 in DNA: TGTGCCAGCAGTCCCCCCCGGACAGGGACCAGCGTCTTC. This codes for CASSPPRTGTSVF.